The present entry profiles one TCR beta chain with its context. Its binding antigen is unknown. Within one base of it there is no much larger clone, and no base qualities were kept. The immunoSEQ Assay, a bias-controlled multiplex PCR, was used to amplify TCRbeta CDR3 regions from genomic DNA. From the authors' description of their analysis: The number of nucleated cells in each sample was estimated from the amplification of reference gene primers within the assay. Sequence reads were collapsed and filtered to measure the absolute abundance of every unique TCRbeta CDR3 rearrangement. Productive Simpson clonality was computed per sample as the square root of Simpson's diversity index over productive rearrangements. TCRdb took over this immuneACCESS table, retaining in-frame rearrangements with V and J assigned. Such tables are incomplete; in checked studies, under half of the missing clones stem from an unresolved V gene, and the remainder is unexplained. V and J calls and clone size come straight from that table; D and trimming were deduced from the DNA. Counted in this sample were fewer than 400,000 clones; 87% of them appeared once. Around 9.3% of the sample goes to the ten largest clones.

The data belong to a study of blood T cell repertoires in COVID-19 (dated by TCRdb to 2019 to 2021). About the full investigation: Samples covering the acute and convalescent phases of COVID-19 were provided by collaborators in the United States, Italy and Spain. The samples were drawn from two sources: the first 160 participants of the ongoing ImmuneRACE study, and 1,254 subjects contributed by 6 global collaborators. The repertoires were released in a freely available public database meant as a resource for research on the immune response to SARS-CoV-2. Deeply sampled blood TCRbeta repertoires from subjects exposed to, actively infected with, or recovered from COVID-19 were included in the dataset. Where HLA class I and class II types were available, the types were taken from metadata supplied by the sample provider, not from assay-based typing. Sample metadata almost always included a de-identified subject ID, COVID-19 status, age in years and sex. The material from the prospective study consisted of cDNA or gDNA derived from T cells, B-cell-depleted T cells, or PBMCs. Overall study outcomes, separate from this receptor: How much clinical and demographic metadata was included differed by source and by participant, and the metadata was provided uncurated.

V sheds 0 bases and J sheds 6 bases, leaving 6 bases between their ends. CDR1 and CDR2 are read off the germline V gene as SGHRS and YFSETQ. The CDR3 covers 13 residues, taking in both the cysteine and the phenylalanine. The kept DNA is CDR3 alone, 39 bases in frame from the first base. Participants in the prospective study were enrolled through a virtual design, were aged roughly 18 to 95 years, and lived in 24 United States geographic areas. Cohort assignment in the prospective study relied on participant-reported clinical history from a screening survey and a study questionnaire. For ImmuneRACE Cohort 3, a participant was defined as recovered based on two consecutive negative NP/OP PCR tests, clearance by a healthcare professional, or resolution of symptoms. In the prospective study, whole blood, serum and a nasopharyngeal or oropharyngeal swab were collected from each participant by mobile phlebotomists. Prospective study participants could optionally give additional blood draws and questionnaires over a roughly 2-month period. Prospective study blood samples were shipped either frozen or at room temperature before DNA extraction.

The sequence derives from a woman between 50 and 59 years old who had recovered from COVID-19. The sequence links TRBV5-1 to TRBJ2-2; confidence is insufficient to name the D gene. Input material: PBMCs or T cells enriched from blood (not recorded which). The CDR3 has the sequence CASSLVQSGELFF. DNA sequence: TGCGCCAGCAGCTTGGTGCAGTCCGGGGAGCTGTTTTTT. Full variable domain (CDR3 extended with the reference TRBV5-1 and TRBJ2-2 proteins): KAGVTQTPRYLIKTRGQQVTLSCSPISGHRSVSWYQQTPGQGLQFLFEYFSETQRNKGNFPGRFSGRQFSNSRSEMNVSTLELGDSALYLCASSLVQSGELFFGEGSRLTVL.